These 29 T cell receptor beta chains were all obtained from the same sample, sequenced in a study of T cell changes during pregnancy in multiple sclerosis. Assay: immunoSEQ multiplex PCR; the TCRdb copy retains only in-frame clones and omits some. This repertoire shows approximately 44,000 clones, 70% to 90% found once; its top ten account for under 0.7%. The starting material was CD4+ T cells from peripheral blood mononuclear cells, obtained in the first trimester of pregnancy. Every receptor here comes from a female donor with multiple sclerosis, enrolled in a pregnancy study.

The chain recombines TRBV11-2 with TRBJ2-4, with a possible D match to TRBD1 (6 bases). The germline gives CDR1 SGHAT, CDR2 FQNNGV. The CDR3 length is 16 residues. With 5 bases removed from V and 3 bases from J, the gap between germline ends came to 17 bases. The CDR3 is CASSPTSLGGKNIQYF. For the CDR3, the DNA is TGTGCCAGCAGCCCTACTTCCTTAGGGGGCAAAAACATTCAGTACTTC.

The chain joins TRBV7-5 to TRBJ2-1; the tabulated D call, TRBD1, remains unverified against the DNA. TRBV7-5 is termed a pseudogene. This CDR3 spans 15 amino acids. CDR3 coding DNA: TGTGCCAGAAGCGTCTATTGGGGGCCTAACAATGAGCAGTTCTTC. Residues: CARSVYWGPNNEQFF.

The genes are TRBV5-1 and TRBJ1-2; 8 nucleotides align to TRBD1. Losses at the gene ends were 3 bases for V and 4 bases for J; bases not matched to a gene: 8. This CDR3 contains 15 residues. Germline V CDR1 and CDR2: SGHRS, YFSETQ. CDR3 in amino acids: CASSSTGDLIYGYTF. The CDR3 DNA is TGCGCCAGCAGCTCGACAGGGGATCTTATCTATGGCTACACCTTC.

J is TRBJ1-4 and V is TRBV7-2, with D perhaps matching TRBD1 (6 bases). The V end was cut by 5 bases, the J end by 3 bases, with 13 bases between. This CDR3 comprises 15 residues. The germline V gene has CDR1 SGHTA and CDR2 FQGNSA. For the CDR3, the DNA is TGTGCCAGCAGCACCTACAGGGTGGCTAATGAAAAACTGTTTTTT. Its protein is CASSTYRVANEKLFF.

The count of this clone is one. V is TRBV5-4 and J is TRBJ2-5, with TRBD2 matching 8 bases. V trimming: 2 bases; J trimming: 3 bases; junction bases outside the gene matches: 3. CDR1 SGHNT and CDR2 YYREEE come from the germline V gene (reference sequence). The CDR3 runs to 14 residues. The CDR3 region is CASSFTSGKETQYF. In nucleotides, the CDR3 is TGTGCCAGCAGCTTTACTAGCGGAAAAGAGACCCAGTACTTC.

The chain couples TRBV4-1 to TRBJ2-7; D perhaps matches TRBD2 (5 bases). Per germline, CDR1 MGHRA and CDR2 YSYEKL. The ends were cut back, 0 bases at V and 3 bases at J, with 6 bases in the middle. This CDR3 spans 13 amino acids. CDR3 bases: TGCGCCAGCAGCCAAGAAGCGGACTACGAGCAGTACTTC. This encodes CASSQEADYEQYF.

This rearrangement joins TRBV30 to TRBJ1-2; 8 bases match TRBD1. V was clipped by 4 bases and J by 5 bases; unmatched bases: 9. Germline-derived CDR1 and CDR2 are GTSNPN and SVGIG (reference sequence). The CDR3 totals 14 residues. The CDR3 loop is CAWTFGQGTYGYTF. The CDR3 nucleotides are TGTGCCTGGACTTTCGGACAGGGAACTTATGGCTACACCTTC.

The V and J genes are TRBV7-3 and TRBJ2-2; 12 nucleotides line up with TRBD2. Germline V gene lookup returns CDR1 SGHTA and CDR2 FQGTGA. V was pared by 1 base and J by 9 bases, with 3 bases of the junction left unmatched. CDR3 length equals 15 residues. The CDR3 loop is CASSLRTSGKRELFF. As DNA, the CDR3 is TGTGCCAGCAGCTTAAGGACTAGCGGGAAGCGGGAGCTGTTTTTT.

This clone was counted between two and nine times. The rearrangement uses TRBV7-8 and TRBJ2-1, with D maybe TRBD1 (6 bases). The CDR3 totals 17 residues. In germline, CDR1 is SGHVS, CDR2 FQNEAQ. V was pared by 5 bases and J by 5 bases, with 22 bases between. The DNA of the CDR3 is TGTGCCAGCAGCCTCCGAATAGGGACAAGGGTTAACAATGAGCAGTTCTTC. Residues: CASSLRIGTRVNNEQFF.

The V call is TRBV7-2, the J call TRBJ2-7; 13 bases are shared with TRBD2. With V trimmed by 5 bases and J by 1 base, 2 bases remained unmatched. Germline CDR1 SGHTA, CDR2 FQGNSA. The CDR3 is made up of 15 amino acids. As DNA, the CDR3 is TGTGCCAGCAGCCGGACTAGCGGGAGTTCCTACGAGCAGTACTTC. Translated: CASSRTSGSSYEQYF.

To note about this clone: At one end, the junction sequence differs from germline, possibly due to a read error. J is TRBJ2-1 and V is TRBV7-9; D uncertain. The CDR3 is 12 amino acids. Germline V lookup: CDR1 SEHNR, CDR2 FQNEAQ (reference sequence). The CDR3 DNA follows: TGTGCCAGCAGCCATGAGACTGTAAGGAGTGTCTTC. Amino acids: CASSHETVRSVF. Looking up the rest from reference TRBV7-9 and TRBJ2-1 gives the full variable domain: DTGVSQNPRHKITKRGQNVTFRCDPISEHNRLYWYRQTLGQGPEFLTYFQNEAQLEKSRLLSDRFSAERPKGSFSTLEIQRTEQGDSAMYLCASSHETVRSVFGPGTRLTVL.

The rearrangement links TRBV6-5 to TRBJ2-7, with D unclear. Germline CDR1 MNHEY, CDR2 SVGAGI. Trimming stripped 2 bases from V and 0 bases from J, with 8 bases between. The CDR3 has 14 amino acids. The CDR3 loop reads CASSYNLGSYEQYF. The DNA for the CDR3 is TGTGCCAGCAGTTACAACCTCGGCTCCTACGAGCAGTACTTC.

The chain has TRBV5-1 and TRBJ1-5; D uncertain. The germline V and J ends were trimmed by 5 bases and 4 bases, with 16 bases remaining between them. The CDR3 is made up of 15 amino acids. CDR1 and CDR2 (germline): SGHRS, YFSETQ. Here the CDR3 reads CASRTSGFQNQPQHF. The CDR3 DNA reads TGCGCCAGCAGGACATCAGGATTCCAAAATCAGCCCCAGCATTTT.

V and J are TRBV4-3 and TRBJ2-5; 8 bases are a match to TRBD1. The junction had 2 bases not matched to a gene; V was cut back by 0 bases and J by 2 bases. Germline V lookup: CDR1 LGHNA, CDR2 YSLEER. CDR3 length: 15 residues. The CDR3 region is CASSQENRGQETQYF. The CDR3 nucleotides read TGCGCCAGCAGCCAAGAGAACAGGGGGCAAGAGACCCAGTACTTC.

The chain is built from TRBV29-1 and TRBJ2-3; TRBD1 might be the D (5 bases). Germline CDR1 and CDR2: SQVTM and ANQGSEA. Trimming took 6 bases from V and 1 from J, leaving 14 bases between them. The CDR3 sequence is 14 residues long. The CDR3 loop reads CSVNQGLGTDTQYF. The CDR3 DNA is TGCAGCGTGAATCAGGGCCTCGGCACAGATACGCAGTATTTT.

The rearrangement uses TRBV9 and TRBJ2-3; 9 bases map to TRBD1. Unmatched junction bases numbered 5, after V lost 4 bases and J lost 5 bases. Germline V gene sequence: CDR1 SGDLS, CDR2 YYNGEE. This CDR3 region has 14 residues. The CDR3 region is CASSPRQGVDTQYF. The CDR3 region has the DNA TGTGCCAGCAGCCCCCGACAGGGGGTAGATACGCAGTATTTT.

The chain links TRBV4-2 to TRBJ2-7; 10 bases are shared with TRBD2. This CDR3 is built from 16 residues. CDR1 is LGHNA, CDR2 YNFKEQ, per germline. Trimming at V came to 1 base and at J to 5 bases, leaving 8 bases not matched to a gene. CDR3 sequence reads: CASSQGESGRAHEQYF. The CDR3 DNA reads TGTGCCAGCAGCCAAGGAGAGAGCGGGAGGGCTCACGAGCAGTACTTC.

The chain employs TRBV30 and TRBJ2-3, with 15 bases aligning to TRBD2. V was clipped by 7 bases and J by 2 bases; unmatched bases: 4. This CDR3 spans 15 amino acids. Germline V gene data show CDR1 as GTSNPN and CDR2 as SVGIG (reference sequence). The CDR3, as DNA: TGTGCCTTAGGACTAGCGGGAGGGTACACAGATACGCAGTATTTT. Its protein product is CALGLAGGYTDTQYF. Based on the CDR3 plus reference TRBV30 and TRBJ2-3, the full variable domain is SQTIHQWPATLVQPVGSPLSLECTVEGTSNPNLYWYRQAAGRGLQLLFYSVGIGQISSEVPQNLSASRPQDRQFILSSKKLLLSDSGFYLCALGLAGGYTDTQYFGPGTRLTVL.

This rearrangement joins TRBV5-6 to TRBJ1-3; tentatively, D is TRBD1 (5 bases). Between the trimmed V and J ends, which lost 4 bases and 4 bases, there was a span of 15 bases. CDR1 and CDR2 from the germline V gene are SGHDT and YYEEEE. The CDR3 sequence is 15 residues long. CDR3 coding DNA: TGTGCCAGCAGCACAATTCGGGGGAAAGGAAACACCATATATTTT. Translation: CASSTIRGKGNTIYF. The complete variable domain, with remaining parts taken from reference TRBV5-6 and TRBJ1-3, reads DAGVTQSPTHLIKTRGQQVTLRCSPKSGHDTVSWYQQALGQGPQFIFQYYEEEERQRGNFPDRFSGHQFPNYSSELNVNALLLGDSALYLCASSTIRGKGNTIYFGEGSWLTVV.

This clone was seen just once. The chain has TRBV2 and TRBJ1-2; a weak D match, TRBD1 (5 bases). The CDR3 extends over 15 amino acids. Germline assignment: CDR1 SNHLY and CDR2 FYNNEI. V gave up 5 bases and J gave up 5 bases, with 18 bases separating them. In DNA, the CDR3 is TGTGCCAGCAGTTCAGGCTTCGACAGATCTTATGGCTACACCTTC. It translates to CASSSGFDRSYGYTF.

This sequence joins TRBV6-6 and TRBJ1-1; no reliable D call. CDR1 and CDR2 from the germline V gene are MNHNY and SVGAGI (reference sequence). The ends were cut back, 7 bases at V and 2 bases at J, with 11 bases in the middle. This CDR3 spans 13 amino acids. CDR3 amino acids: CASTSVSNTEAFF. The CDR3 DNA sequence: TGTGCCAGCACCTCAGTTAGCAACACTGAAGCTTTCTTT.

This clone was recorded a few times. The chain employs TRBV11-2 and TRBJ2-5; D might be TRBD2 (5 bases). The CDR3 runs 15 residues. Germline CDR1 SGHAT, CDR2 FQNNGV. Trimming cost V 6 bases and J 4 bases, with 18 bases left between them. CDR3 DNA sequence: TGTGCCAGCAGTGCTGTCGGGGTCCGGCTAGAGACCCAGTACTTC. This translates into CASSAVGVRLETQYF.

The chain combines TRBV28 with TRBJ1-4; 7 bases map to TRBD1. The CDR3 length is 17 residues. V lost 3 bases, J lost 0 bases, and 7 bases stayed unmatched. Per the germline V gene, CDR1 is MDHEN and CDR2 is SYDVKM. CDR3 sequence reads: CASSLWDRRATNEKLFF. The CDR3 DNA sequence: TGTGCCAGCAGTTTGTGGGACAGACGGGCAACTAATGAAAAACTGTTTTTT. Full variable domain (remainder filled in from reference TRBV28 and TRBJ1-4): DVKVTQSSRYLVKRTGEKVFLECVQDMDHENMFWYRQDPGLGLRLIYFSYDVKMKEKGDIPEGYSVSREKKERFSLILESASTNQTSMYLCASSLWDRRATNEKLFFGSGTQLSVL.

This chain joins TRBV6-1 and TRBJ1-2; TRBD1 might be the D (5 bases). Germline CDR1 reads MNHNS; CDR2 reads SASEGT. The CDR3 length is 14 residues. The germline V and J ends were trimmed by 3 bases and 5 bases, with 13 bases remaining between them. CDR3 region: CASSEGGREYGYTF. The CDR3 region has the DNA TGTGCCAGCAGTGAGGGGGGACGAGAGTATGGCTACACCTTC.

This chain links TRBV28 with TRBJ2-3, with D perhaps matching TRBD2 (6 bases). Germline CDR1 and CDR2: MDHEN and SYDVKM. Between the trimmed V and J ends, which lost 2 bases and 1 base, there was a span of 10 bases. The CDR3 runs 15 residues. CDR3 in amino acids: CASSLAGTGTDTQYF. CDR3 coding DNA: TGTGCCAGCAGTTTAGCCGGGACTGGCACAGATACGCAGTATTTT.

The chain has TRBV6-6 and TRBJ2-1; 11 nucleotides line up with TRBD2. Germline V gene sequence: CDR1 MNHNY, CDR2 SVGAGI (reference sequence). The CDR3 runs 16 residues. Germline trimming cut 0 bases from V and 6 bases from J; bases unmatched to any gene: 4. CDR3 in DNA: TGTGCCAGCAGTTACTCGACTAGCGGGGCGGTCAATGAGCAGTTCTTC. Encoded protein: CASSYSTSGAVNEQFF.

This clone was seen a single time. This rearrangement joins TRBV11-1 to TRBJ2-3; 9 positions match TRBD2. With V trimmed by 1 base and J by 3 bases, 2 bases remained unmatched. Germline V gives CDR1 SGHAT, CDR2 FQDESV (reference sequence). The CDR3 sequence is 15 residues long. Here the CDR3 reads CASSLGSGRTDTQYF. The CDR3 DNA follows: TGTGCCAGCAGCTTAGGTAGCGGGAGAACAGATACGCAGTATTTT.

This chain joins TRBV2 and TRBJ2-5, with 13 bases fitting TRBD2. There are 15 residues in the CDR3. V lost 10 bases, J lost 3 bases, and 8 bases stayed unmatched. The germline V gene encodes CDR1 SNHLY and CDR2 FYNNEI. The CDR3 loop reads CATRGLAGVEETQYF. CDR3 in DNA: TGTGCCACTAGAGGACTAGCGGGAGTTGAAGAGACCCAGTACTTC.

The rearrangement joins TRBV7-2 to TRBJ2-7; 8 nucleotides agree with TRBD1. CDR1 is SGHTA and CDR2 is FQGNSA in the germline V gene. After removal of 5 bases from V and 0 bases from J, the junction contained 6 bases not matched to a gene. This CDR3 is built from 15 residues. CDR3 DNA sequence: TGTGCCAGCAGCCTATCCGGGACAGGCTCCTACGAGCAGTACTTC. It specifies CASSLSGTGSYEQYF.